This TCR beta chain comes out of a study of blood T cell repertoires in COVID-19. Across the study: Some COVID-19 samples were acute and others convalescent; all came from the United States, Italy and Spain. Sources were T cells, B-cell-depleted T cells, or PBMCs; the material itself was cDNA or gDNA.

Authors' analysis steps: By means of reference gene primer amplification, nucleated cell counts were estimated. Repertoires were generated with immunoSEQ multiplex PCR, while TCRdb's copy carries only in-frame clones and drops some. V, J and clone size were drawn from that table, and D and trimming were deduced from the DNA. The table includes around 120,000 clones, around 88% detected once. The CDR3 totals 14 residues. V dropped 8 bases and J dropped 4; count of bases not matched to a gene: 12. Germline loops: CDR1 SQVTM, CDR2 ANQGSEA. The sample consisted of peripheral blood. The receptor's source is a woman in her 50s with active or convalescent COVID-19. V is TRBV29-1 and J is TRBJ1-1; 8 bases are shared with TRBD1. Here the CDR3 DNA reads TGCAGCACCCTCGTCAGGGGGCTCGGCACTGAAGCTTTCTTT. It yields the protein CSTLVRGLGTEAFF.